The 5 T cell receptor beta chains presented below share a single source sample, sequenced in a study of cytomegalovirus exposure and HLA in healthy donors. The PCR contained 60 Vbeta and 13 Jbeta primers. The protocol was immunoSEQ multiplex PCR, while the TCRdb copy is restricted to in-frame clones and leaves out a portion. The table shows around 130,000 clones, with roughly 80% occurring only once. The sample taken for sequencing was PBMCs. These receptors were taken from a woman aged 35 to 49 in good health and CMV-seropositive.

The V call is TRBV5-1, the J call TRBJ1-2; 8 bases are shared with TRBD1. CDR1 and CDR2 (germline): SGHRS, YFSETQ. With V trimmed by 1 base and J by 3 bases, 5 bases remained unmatched. The CDR3 runs to 15 residues. CDR3 nucleotides: TGCGCCAGCAGCTTGTCCGGGACAGGCTACTATGGCTACACCTTC. It codes for CASSLSGTGYYGYTF.

The chain employs TRBV9 and TRBJ2-2; TRBD1 might be the D (6 bases). V was shortened by 4 bases and J by 5 bases, with 12 bases between the two germline ends. The CDR3 has 14 residues. Per the germline V gene, CDR1 is SGDLS and CDR2 is YYNGEE. The CDR3 DNA reads as TGTGCCAGCAGCCCCTGGACAGTGACCGGGGAGCTGTTTTTT. This codes for CASSPWTVTGELFF.

The CDR3 sequence: CASTSGNEQFF. CDR3 sequence (DNA): TGTGCCAGCACTAGCGGCAATGAGCAGTTCTTC. The chain joins TRBV6-6 to TRBJ2-1; the match to TRBD2 covers 7 bases. V dropped 7 bases and J dropped 6; count of bases not matched to a gene: 0. This CDR3 is built from 11 residues. Germline V CDR1 and CDR2: MNHNY, SVGAGI (reference sequence).

The CDR3 sequence is CASSQRDSAVRQYF. In nucleotides, the CDR3 is TGTGCCAGCAGCCAGCGGGACTCTGCAGTAAGGCAGTACTTC. The chain links TRBV7-9 to TRBJ2-7; 7 positions agree with TRBD2. This CDR3 contains 14 residues. Looked up from germline, CDR1 is SEHNR and CDR2 is FQNEAQ (reference sequence). With 5 bases clipped from V and 9 bases from J, the junction kept 13 bases outside the gene matches.

The chain combines TRBV7-9 with TRBJ2-2; TRBD1 is a possible D gene (5 bases). The V gene lost 2 bases and the J gene lost 4 bases, with 11 bases spanning the gap. The CDR3 extends over 15 amino acids. CDR1 and CDR2 from the germline V gene are SEHNR and FQNEAQ (reference sequence). This chain's CDR3 is CASSLPRASTGELFF. The CDR3 region has the DNA TGTGCCAGCAGCTTACCCAGGGCCTCCACCGGGGAGCTGTTTTTT.